The 14 T cell receptor beta chains below all came from one sample that was sequenced in a study of shared clonotypes between healthy human individuals. TCRdb's table, derived via immunoSEQ multiplex PCR, lists solely in-frame clones and lacks some. The sample includes roughly 2 million clones, more than 90% of them seen just once. The sequenced material came from naive CD4+ T cells sorted from blood. As for subset: CD45RA+ positively selected. The receptors originated from a man aged 18 to 35 in good health.

The chain carries TRBV30 and TRBJ2-2; tentative D call: TRBD2 (5 bases). The V and J ends lost 2 bases and 5 bases respectively, with 18 bases between them. This CDR3 has 16 residues. Germline V gene lookup returns CDR1 GTSNPN and CDR2 SVGIG (reference sequence). CDR3: CAWSLSGKRWTGELFF. CDR3 DNA: TGTGCCTGGAGTCTTTCGGGGAAGAGGTGGACCGGGGAGCTGTTTTTT.

With regard to this clone: The sample has other DNA sequences that encode this CDR3 too. The genes are TRBV9 and TRBJ2-3; 11 bases fit TRBD2. This CDR3 spans 18 amino acids. Losses at the gene ends were 3 bases for V and 0 bases for J; bases not matched to a gene: 9. CDR1 SGDLS and CDR2 YYNGEE come from the germline V gene. The CDR3 nucleotides are TGTGCCAGCAGCGAGGGGCTAGCGGGGGGCCGGAGCACAGATACGCAGTATTTT. Translating gives CASSEGLAGGRSTDTQYF. Full variable domain (remainder filled in from reference TRBV9 and TRBJ2-3): DSGVTQTPKHLITATGQRVTLRCSPRSGDLSVYWYQQSLDQGLQFLIQYYNGEERAKGNILERFSAQQFPDLHSELNLSSLELGDSALYFCASSEGLAGGRSTDTQYFGPGTRLTVL.

The genes are TRBV2 and TRBJ2-3; D unresolved. Germline V gene lookup returns CDR1 SNHLY and CDR2 FYNNEI. This CDR3 contains 12 residues. With 8 bases removed from V and 3 bases from J, the gap between germline ends came to 9 bases. The CDR3 DNA reads TGTGCCAGCTGTGCTTATACAGATACGCAGTATTTT. This codes for CASCAYTDTQYF. Using reference TRBV2 and TRBJ2-3 for the parts outside the CDR3, the full variable domain is EPEVTQTPSHQVTQMGQEVILRCVPISNHLYFYWYRQILGQKVEFLVSFYNNEISEKSEIFDDQFSVERPDGSNFTLKIRSTKLEDSAMYFCASCAYTDTQYFGPGTRLTVL.

For this clone: This sample includes further DNA sequences coding for the same CDR3. The chain is built from TRBV28 and TRBJ2-3; D is undetermined. CDR3 length equals 15 residues. Trimming took off 2 bases at V and 0 bases at J, with 9 bases between the two ends. Per germline, CDR1 MDHEN and CDR2 SYDVKM. CDR3 in amino acids: CASSLLGASTDTQYF. CDR3 coding DNA: TGTGCCAGCAGTTTACTAGGTGCTAGCACAGATACGCAGTATTTT.

The chain carries TRBV5-5 and TRBJ1-3; TRBD1 matches 7 bases. The V gene end was trimmed by 4 bases and the J gene end by 1 base; junction bases not matched to a gene: 5. This CDR3 is 15 amino acids long. The germline V gene has CDR1 SGHKS and CDR2 YYEKEE (reference sequence). The CDR3 spells CASSPGTESGNTIYF. CDR3 DNA sequence: TGTGCCAGCAGCCCCGGGACAGAATCTGGAAACACCATATATTTT. Full variable domain (remainder filled in from reference TRBV5-5 and TRBJ1-3): DAGVTQSPTHLIKTRGQQVTLRCSPISGHKSVSWYQQVLGQGPQFIFQYYEKEERGRGNFPDRFSARQFPNYSSELNVNALLLGDSALYLCASSPGTESGNTIYFGEGSWLTVV.

The chain carries TRBV6-1 and TRBJ1-2; 8 bases fit TRBD1. CDR3 length equals 14 residues. CDR1 is MNHNS and CDR2 is SASEGT in the germline V gene. The ends lost 5 bases at V and 2 bases at J; junction bases unmatched: 4. For the CDR3, the DNA is TGTGCCAGCAGTCGACAGGGGACAAACTATGGCTACACCTTC. It yields the protein CASSRQGTNYGYTF.

The V and J genes are TRBV19 and TRBJ1-5; 8 nucleotides agree with TRBD1. J gave up 4 bases and V 7 bases, and 6 bases lay outside the gene matches. Germline V gene lookup returns CDR1 LNHDA and CDR2 SQIVND (reference sequence). This CDR3 contains 14 residues. The CDR3 sequence: CASTSGTGNQPQHF. The CDR3, as DNA: TGTGCCAGTACGTCCGGGACAGGAAATCAGCCCCAGCATTTT.

This rearrangement joins TRBV6-5 to TRBJ2-3, with 11 positions matching TRBD1. The V gene's germline CDR1 is MNHEY and CDR2 SVGAGI. The ends lost 3 bases at V and 7 bases at J; junction bases unmatched: 6. This CDR3 region has 15 residues. The CDR3 DNA is TGTGCCAGCAGTTATGGGGACAGGGGGGGGAATACGCAGTATTTT. Translating it yields CASSYGDRGGNTQYF.

The chain has TRBV30 and TRBJ1-4; TRBD1 matches 8 bases. The V gene end was trimmed by 5 bases and the J gene end by 7 bases; junction bases not matched to a gene: 15. The CDR3 has 16 residues. Per the germline V gene, CDR1 is GTSNPN and CDR2 is SVGIG (reference sequence). The CDR3 DNA is TGTGCCTGGTCCCGGCAGGGGGCGTTAAGAGGTGAAAAACTGTTTTTT. Its translation: CAWSRQGALRGEKLFF.

V is TRBV11-3 and J is TRBJ2-5; D gene unclear. Germline V gene lookup returns CDR1 SGHNT and CDR2 YENEEA. CDR3 length equals 15 residues. Trimming left V 7 bases short and J 1 base short, with 16 bases between. The CDR3 nucleotides read TGTGCCAGCACACCCAGTCCCGGGCTCCAAGAGACCCAGTACTTC. Translation gives CASTPSPGLQETQYF.

This chain joins TRBV2 and TRBJ1-1, with 7 positions matching TRBD1. V lost 8 bases and J lost 4; bases outside the gene matches: 10. CDR3 size: 14 residues. Germline CDR1 SNHLY, CDR2 FYNNEI. CDR3 DNA: TGTGCCAGCCTAAGACAGGGCGGTAGCACTGAAGCTTTCTTT. Its protein product is CASLRQGGSTEAFF.

The CDR3 loop is CASSLAGFPADTQYF. The CDR3 region has the DNA TGCGCCAGCAGCTTGGCGGGCTTCCCAGCAGATACGCAGTATTTT. This chain links TRBV5-1 with TRBJ2-3; D not resolved. Germline lookup yields CDR1 SGHRS and CDR2 YFSETQ. The CDR3 has 15 amino acids. Trimming removed 0 bases from V and 4 bases from J, with 12 bases in between. Combining the CDR3 with reference TRBV5-1 and TRBJ2-3 gives the whole variable domain KAGVTQTPRYLIKTRGQQVTLSCSPISGHRSVSWYQQTPGQGLQFLFEYFSETQRNKGNFPGRFSGRQFSNSRSEMNVSTLELGDSALYLCASSLAGFPADTQYFGPGTRLTVL.

A note on this clone: This CDR3 is also generated by other DNA sequences in the sample. The genes are TRBV11-2 and TRBJ1-2; tentatively, D is TRBD1 (5 bases). The CDR3 loop spans 13 amino acids. The germline gives CDR1 SGHAT, CDR2 FQNNGV. V was trimmed by 3 bases and J by 4 bases, leaving 9 bases between them. The CDR3 region is CASSLGGGYGYTF. CDR3 coding DNA: TGTGCCAGCAGCTTGGGTGGGGGCTATGGCTACACCTTC. Looking up the rest from reference TRBV11-2 and TRBJ1-2 gives the full variable domain: EAGVAQSPRYKIIEKRQSVAFWCNPISGHATLYWYQQILGQGPKLLIQFQNNGVVDDSQLPKDRFSAERLKGVDSTLKIQPAKLEDSAVYLCASSLGGGYGYTFGSGTRLTVV.

The chain recombines TRBV7-6 with TRBJ1-4; D is ambiguous. V was cut by 0 bases and J by 0 bases, with 11 bases left in between. CDR1 is SGHVS, CDR2 FNYEAQ, per germline. There are 17 residues in the CDR3. The CDR3: CASSLARTSATNEKLFF. The CDR3 DNA reads TGTGCCAGCAGCTTAGCGAGGACGTCTGCAACTAATGAAAAACTGTTTTTT.